This T cell receptor (beta chain) was captured by sequencing in a study of PD-1 blockade in classical Hodgkin lymphoma. Germline assignment: CDR1 SGHTA and CDR2 FQGNSA. The CDR3 runs to 17 residues. The V gene lost 5 bases and the J gene lost 4 bases, with 20 bases spanning the gap. Brentuximab vedotin exposure varied among the patients, all of whom had relapsed after autologous stem cell transplantation. Sequencing used immunoSEQ multiplex PCR; TCRdb keeps in-frame clones, though not all of them. The data contain 60,000 to 65,000 clones, about 91% of them singletons. This rearrangement joins TRBV7-2 to TRBJ2-2, with D tentatively TRBD2 (5 bases). Material: peripheral blood mononuclear cells (PBMCs), obtained at baseline. This TCR derives from a human donor with classical Hodgkin lymphoma. CDR3 loop: CASSLKKASGSTGELFF. Here the CDR3 DNA reads TGTGCCAGCAGCCTCAAGAAGGCGAGCGGAAGCACCGGGGAGCTGTTTTTT.